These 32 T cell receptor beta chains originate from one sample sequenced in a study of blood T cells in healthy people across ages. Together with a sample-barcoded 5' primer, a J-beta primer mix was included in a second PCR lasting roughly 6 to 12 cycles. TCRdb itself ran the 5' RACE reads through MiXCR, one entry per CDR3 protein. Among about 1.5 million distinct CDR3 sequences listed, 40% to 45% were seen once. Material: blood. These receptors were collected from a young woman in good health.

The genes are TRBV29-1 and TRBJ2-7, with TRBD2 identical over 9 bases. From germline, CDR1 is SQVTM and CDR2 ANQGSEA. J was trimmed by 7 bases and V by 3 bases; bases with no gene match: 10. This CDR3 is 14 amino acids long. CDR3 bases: TGCAGCGTTGATTCAGCGGGAGGACCCCTTGAGCAGTACTTC. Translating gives CSVDSAGGPLEQYF.

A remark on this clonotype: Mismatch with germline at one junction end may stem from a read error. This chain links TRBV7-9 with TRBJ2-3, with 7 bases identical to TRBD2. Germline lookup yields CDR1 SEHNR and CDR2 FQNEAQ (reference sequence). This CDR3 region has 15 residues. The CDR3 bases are TGTGCCAGCAGCCGGAACGGGGGGAGCACAGGTACGCAGTATTTT. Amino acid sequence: CASSRNGGSTGTQYF.

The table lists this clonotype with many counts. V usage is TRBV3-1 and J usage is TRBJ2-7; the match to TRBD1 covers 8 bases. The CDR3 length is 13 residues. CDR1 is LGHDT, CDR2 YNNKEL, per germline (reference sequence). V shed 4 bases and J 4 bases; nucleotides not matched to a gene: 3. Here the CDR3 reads CASSRTGNYEQYF. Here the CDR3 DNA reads TGTGCCAGCAGCCGGACAGGGAATTACGAGCAGTACTTC.

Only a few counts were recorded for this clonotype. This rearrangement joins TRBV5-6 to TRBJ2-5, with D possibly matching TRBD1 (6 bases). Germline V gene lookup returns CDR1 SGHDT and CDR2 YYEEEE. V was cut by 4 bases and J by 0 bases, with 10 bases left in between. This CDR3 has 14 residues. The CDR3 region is CASSGTPYQETQYF. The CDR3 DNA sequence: TGTGCCAGCAGCGGGACACCGTACCAAGAGACCCAGTACTTC.

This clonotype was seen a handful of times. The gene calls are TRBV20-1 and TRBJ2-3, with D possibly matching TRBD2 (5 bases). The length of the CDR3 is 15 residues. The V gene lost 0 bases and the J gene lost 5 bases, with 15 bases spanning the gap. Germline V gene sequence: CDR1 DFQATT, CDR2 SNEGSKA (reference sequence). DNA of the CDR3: TGCAGTGCTAGAGATGGACTCCCACCAGTAGATACGCAGTATTTT. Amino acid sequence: CSARDGLPPVDTQYF.

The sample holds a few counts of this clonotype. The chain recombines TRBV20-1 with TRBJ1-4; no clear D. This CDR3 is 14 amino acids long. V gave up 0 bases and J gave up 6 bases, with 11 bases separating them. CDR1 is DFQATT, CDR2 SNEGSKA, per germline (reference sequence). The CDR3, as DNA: TGCAGTGCTAGAGATGTTAACGGCTATGAAAAACTGTTTTTT. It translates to CSARDVNGYEKLFF.

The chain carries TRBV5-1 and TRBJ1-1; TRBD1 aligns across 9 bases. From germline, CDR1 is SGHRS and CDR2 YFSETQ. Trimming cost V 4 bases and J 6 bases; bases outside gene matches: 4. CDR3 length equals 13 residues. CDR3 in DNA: TGCGCCAGCAGCGGGACAGGGATCCCTGAAGCTTTCTTT. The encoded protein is CASSGTGIPEAFF.

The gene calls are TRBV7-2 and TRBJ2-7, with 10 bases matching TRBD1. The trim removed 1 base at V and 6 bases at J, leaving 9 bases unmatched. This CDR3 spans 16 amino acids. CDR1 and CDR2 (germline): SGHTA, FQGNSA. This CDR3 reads CASSLVGTGVEGEQYF. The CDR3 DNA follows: TGTGCCAGCAGCTTAGTCGGGACAGGGGTGGAGGGCGAGCAGTACTTC.

The DNA of the CDR3 is TGTGCCAGCAGTGAGATGGGCAGGGGGTCGTCACCCCTCCACTTT. Translating it yields CASSEMGRGSSPLHF. The V and J genes are TRBV2 and TRBJ1-6; 7 nucleotides line up with TRBD1. There are 15 residues in the CDR3. Germline V gene data show CDR1 as SNHLY and CDR2 as FYNNEI. The V gene end was trimmed by 3 bases and the J gene end by 10 bases; junction bases not matched to a gene: 9.

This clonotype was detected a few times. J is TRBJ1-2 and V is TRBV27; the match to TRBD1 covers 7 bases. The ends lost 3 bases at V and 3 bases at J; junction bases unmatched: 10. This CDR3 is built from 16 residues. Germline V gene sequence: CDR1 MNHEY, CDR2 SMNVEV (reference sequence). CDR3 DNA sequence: TGTGCCAGCAGTTTGACCCCAGGGGGGAAGGACTATGGCTACACCTTC. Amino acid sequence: CASSLTPGGKDYGYTF.

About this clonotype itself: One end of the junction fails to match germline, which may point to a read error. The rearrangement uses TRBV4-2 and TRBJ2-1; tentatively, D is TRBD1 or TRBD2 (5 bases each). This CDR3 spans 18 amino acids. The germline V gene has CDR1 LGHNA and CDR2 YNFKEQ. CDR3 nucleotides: TGTGCCGGCAGCCAGGACCGGGACCTTCCCCCAGCCTACAATGAGCAGTTCTTC. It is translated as CAGSQDRDLPPAYNEQFF.

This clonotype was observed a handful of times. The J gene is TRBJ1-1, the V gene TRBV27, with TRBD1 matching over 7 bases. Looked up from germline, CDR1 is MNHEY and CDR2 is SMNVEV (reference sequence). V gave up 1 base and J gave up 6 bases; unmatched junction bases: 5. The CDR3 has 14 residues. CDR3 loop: CASSLLTGRPEAFF. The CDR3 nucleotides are TGTGCCAGCAGTTTATTGACAGGGCGGCCTGAAGCTTTCTTT.

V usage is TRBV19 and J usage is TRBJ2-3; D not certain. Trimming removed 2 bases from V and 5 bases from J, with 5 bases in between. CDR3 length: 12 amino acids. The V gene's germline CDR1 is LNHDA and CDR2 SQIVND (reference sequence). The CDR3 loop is CASSITVDTQYF. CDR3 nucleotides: TGTGCCAGTAGTATAACTGTAGATACGCAGTATTTT.

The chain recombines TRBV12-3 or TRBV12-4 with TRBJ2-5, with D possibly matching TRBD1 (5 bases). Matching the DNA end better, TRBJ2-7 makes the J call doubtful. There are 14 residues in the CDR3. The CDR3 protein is CASSVGHSWHEQYF. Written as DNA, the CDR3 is TGTGCCAGCAGTGTCGGACACTCCTGGCACGAGCAGTACTTC.

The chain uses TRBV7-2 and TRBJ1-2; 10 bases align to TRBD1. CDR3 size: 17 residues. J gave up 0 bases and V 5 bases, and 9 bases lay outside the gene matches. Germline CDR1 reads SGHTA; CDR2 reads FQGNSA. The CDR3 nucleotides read TGTGCCAGCAGCGCGACAGGGGGCCTTTCTACTAACTATGGCTACACCTTC. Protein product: CASSATGGLSTNYGYTF.

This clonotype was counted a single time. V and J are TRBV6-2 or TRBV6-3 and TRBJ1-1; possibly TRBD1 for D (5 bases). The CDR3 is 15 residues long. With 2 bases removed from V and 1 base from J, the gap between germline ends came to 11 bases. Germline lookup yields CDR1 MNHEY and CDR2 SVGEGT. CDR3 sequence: CASSYGGTANTEAFF. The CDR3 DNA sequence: TGTGCCAGCAGTTACGGGGGGACGGCGAACACTGAAGCTTTCTTT.

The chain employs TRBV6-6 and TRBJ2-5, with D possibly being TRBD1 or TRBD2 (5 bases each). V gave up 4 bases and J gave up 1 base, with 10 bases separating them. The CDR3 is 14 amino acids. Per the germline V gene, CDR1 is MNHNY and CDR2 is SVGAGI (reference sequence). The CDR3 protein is CASSSRDAQETQYF. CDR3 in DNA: TGTGCCAGCAGTTCCCGGGACGCCCAAGAGACCCAGTACTTC.

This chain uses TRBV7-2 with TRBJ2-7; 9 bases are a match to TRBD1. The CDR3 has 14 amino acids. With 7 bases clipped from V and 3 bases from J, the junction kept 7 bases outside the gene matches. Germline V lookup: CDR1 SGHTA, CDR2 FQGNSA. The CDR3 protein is CASTPGQGIYEQYF. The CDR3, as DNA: TGTGCCAGCACTCCGGGACAGGGCATCTACGAGCAGTACTTC.

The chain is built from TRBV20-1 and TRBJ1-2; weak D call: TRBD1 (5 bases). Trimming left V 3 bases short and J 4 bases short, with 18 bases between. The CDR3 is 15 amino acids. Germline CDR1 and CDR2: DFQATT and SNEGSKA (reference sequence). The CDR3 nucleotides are TGCAGTGCTAGTCTGGGGGTGGGGCCGGTCTATGGCTACACCTTC. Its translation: CSASLGVGPVYGYTF.

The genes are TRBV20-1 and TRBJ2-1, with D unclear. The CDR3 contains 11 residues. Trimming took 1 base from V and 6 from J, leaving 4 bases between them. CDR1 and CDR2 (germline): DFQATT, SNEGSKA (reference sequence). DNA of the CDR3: TGCAGTGCTAGAGTTGGCAATGAGCAGTTCTTC. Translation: CSARVGNEQFF.

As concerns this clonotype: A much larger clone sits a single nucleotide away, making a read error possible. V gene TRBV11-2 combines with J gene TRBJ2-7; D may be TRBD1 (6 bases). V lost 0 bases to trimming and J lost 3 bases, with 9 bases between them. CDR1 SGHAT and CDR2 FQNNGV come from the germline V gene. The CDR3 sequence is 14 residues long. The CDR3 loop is CASSLDRGCYEQYF. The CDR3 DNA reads TGTGCCAGCAGCTTAGACAGGGGATGCTACGAGCAGTACTTC.

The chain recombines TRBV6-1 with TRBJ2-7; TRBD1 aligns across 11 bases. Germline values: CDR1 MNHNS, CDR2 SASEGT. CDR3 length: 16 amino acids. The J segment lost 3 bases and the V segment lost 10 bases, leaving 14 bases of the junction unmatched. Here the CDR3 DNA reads TGTGCCACACTATCAAACCCCGGGACAGGGGGCTACGAGCAGTACTTC. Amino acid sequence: CATLSNPGTGGYEQYF.

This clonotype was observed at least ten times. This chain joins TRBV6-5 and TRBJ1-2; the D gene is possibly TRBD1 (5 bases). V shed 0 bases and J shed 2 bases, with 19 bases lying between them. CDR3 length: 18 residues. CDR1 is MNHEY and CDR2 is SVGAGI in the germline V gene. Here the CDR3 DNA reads TGTGCCAGCAGTTACTCTAGGGTCTGGCCGGGGCCGAACTATGGCTACACCTTC. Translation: CASSYSRVWPGPNYGYTF.

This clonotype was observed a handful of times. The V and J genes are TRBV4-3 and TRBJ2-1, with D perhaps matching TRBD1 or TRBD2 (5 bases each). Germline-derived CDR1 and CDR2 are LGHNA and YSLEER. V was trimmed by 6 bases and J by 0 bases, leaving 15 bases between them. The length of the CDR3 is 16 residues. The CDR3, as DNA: TGCGCCAGCAGTCGGGACCGGTCCTTCTCCTACAATGAGCAGTTCTTC. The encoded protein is CASSRDRSFSYNEQFF.

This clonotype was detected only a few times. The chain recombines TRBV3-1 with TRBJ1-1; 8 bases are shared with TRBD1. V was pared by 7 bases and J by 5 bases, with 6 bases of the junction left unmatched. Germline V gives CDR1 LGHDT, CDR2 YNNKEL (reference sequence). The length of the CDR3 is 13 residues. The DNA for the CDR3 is TGTGCCAGCACCCAGGGGGCTGGGACTGAAGCTTTCTTT. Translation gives CASTQGAGTEAFF.

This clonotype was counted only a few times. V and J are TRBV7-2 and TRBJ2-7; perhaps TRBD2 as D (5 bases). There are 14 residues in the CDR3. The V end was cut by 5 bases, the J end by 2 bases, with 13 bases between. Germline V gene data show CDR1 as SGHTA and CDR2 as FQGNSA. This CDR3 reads CASSRGFRTYEQYF. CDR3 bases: TGTGCCAGCAGCCGGGGTTTCCGGACCTACGAGCAGTACTTC.

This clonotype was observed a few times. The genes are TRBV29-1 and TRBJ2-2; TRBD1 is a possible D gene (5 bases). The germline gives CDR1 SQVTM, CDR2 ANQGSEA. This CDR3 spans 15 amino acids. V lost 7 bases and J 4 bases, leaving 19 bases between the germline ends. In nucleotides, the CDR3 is TGCAGCGCCCGGCTGGTCAGGGATCCCACCGGGGAGCTGTTTTTT. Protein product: CSARLVRDPTGELFF.

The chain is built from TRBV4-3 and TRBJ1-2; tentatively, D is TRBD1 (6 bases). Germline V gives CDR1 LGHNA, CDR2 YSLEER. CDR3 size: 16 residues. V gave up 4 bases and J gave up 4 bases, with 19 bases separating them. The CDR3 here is CASSPDPRQESYGYTF. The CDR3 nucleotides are TGCGCCAGCAGCCCAGACCCCAGACAGGAGAGCTATGGCTACACCTTC.

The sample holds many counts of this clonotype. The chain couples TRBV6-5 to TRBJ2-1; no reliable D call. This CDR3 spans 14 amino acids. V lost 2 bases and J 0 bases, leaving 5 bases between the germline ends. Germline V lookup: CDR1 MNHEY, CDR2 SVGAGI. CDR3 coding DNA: TGTGCCAGCAGTTACGAGAGCTCCTACAATGAGCAGTTCTTC. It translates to CASSYESSYNEQFF.

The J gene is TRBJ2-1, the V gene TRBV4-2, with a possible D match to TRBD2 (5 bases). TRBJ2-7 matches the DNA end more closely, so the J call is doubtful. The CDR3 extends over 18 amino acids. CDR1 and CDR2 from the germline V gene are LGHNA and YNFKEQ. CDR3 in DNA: TGTGCCAGCAGCCAGGTTCCCTCGGACTGGAGCTCCTACAATGAGCAGTACTTC. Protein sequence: CASSQVPSDWSSYNEQYF.

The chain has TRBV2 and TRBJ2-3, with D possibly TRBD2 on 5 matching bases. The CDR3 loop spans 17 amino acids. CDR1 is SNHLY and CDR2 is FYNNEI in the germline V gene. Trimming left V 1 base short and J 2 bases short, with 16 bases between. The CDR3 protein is CASSEDGRRGNTDTQYF. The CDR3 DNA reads TGTGCCAGCAGTGAAGACGGGCGCCGGGGAAACACAGATACGCAGTATTTT.

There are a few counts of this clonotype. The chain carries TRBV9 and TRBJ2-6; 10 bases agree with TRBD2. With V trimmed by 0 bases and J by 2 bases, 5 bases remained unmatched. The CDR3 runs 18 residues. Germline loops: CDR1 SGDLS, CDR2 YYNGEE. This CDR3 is CASSVGGTSVTGANVLTF. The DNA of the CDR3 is TGTGCCAGCAGCGTAGGGGGGACTAGCGTAACTGGGGCCAACGTCCTGACTTTC.